This record looks at one T cell receptor beta chain sequence and its context. What it recognizes is unknown. The CD8+ and CD4+ T cells were negatively isolated, with the TEMRA cells enriched by FACS. This sample was included in a study of CD8 T cells in Susac syndrome. Study-wide findings and caveats: The authors acknowledged that their TCR sequencing and HLA analysis involved a relatively small number of individuals. Detection of Susac-specific public clones gave approximately 16 in total CD8+ repertoires and about five in CD8+ TEMRA repertoires.

The CDR3 runs to 15 residues. The germline V and J ends were trimmed by 1 base and 5 bases, with 15 bases remaining between them. In germline, CDR1 is SGHDT, CDR2 YYEEEE. After extraction with the RNeasy kit, about 0.45 to 1 ug of the RNA was reverse transcribed using random hexamers. An immunoSEQ multiplex PCR generated amplified TCR beta CDR3 products spanning 54 Vbeta and 13 Jbeta. TCRdb re-called the immunoSEQ multiplex PCR reads with MiXCR, one entry per CDR3 protein. The sample shows about 80,000 distinct CDR3 sequences, 95% to 97% of them seen only once. This clonotype originated in a human donor with Susac syndrome. The sequencing input was CD8+ T cells from PBMCs. This chain uses TRBV5-6 with TRBJ2-5; D remains ambiguous. The DNA of the CDR3 is TGTGCCAGCAGCTTGTTCCAGAACCACCGGGAGACCCAGTACTTC. It codes for CASSLFQNHRETQYF.